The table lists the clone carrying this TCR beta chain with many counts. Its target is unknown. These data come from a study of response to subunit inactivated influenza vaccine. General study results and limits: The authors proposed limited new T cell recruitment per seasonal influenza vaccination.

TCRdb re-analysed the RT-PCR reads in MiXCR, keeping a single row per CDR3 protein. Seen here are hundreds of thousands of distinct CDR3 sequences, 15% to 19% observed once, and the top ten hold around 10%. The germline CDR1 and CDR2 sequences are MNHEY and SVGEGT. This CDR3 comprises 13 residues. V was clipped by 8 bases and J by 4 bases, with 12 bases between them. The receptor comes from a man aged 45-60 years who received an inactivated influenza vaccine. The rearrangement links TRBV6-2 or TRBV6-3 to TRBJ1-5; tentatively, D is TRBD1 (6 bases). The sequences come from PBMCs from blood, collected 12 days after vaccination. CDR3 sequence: CASGRQGNQPQHF. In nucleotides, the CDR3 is TGTGCCAGCGGGAGGCAGGGGAATCAGCCCCAGCATTTT.